What follows is one TCR beta chain and its context. Its specificity is not known. The PCR employed 60 Vbeta primers together with 13 Jbeta primers. The assay was immunoSEQ multiplex PCR, and TCRdb's table has in-frame clones only and misses some. The data show 150,000 to 200,000 clones, around three quarters seen once. This sample is part of a study of cytomegalovirus exposure and HLA in healthy donors. Study-level points and caveats: Three CMV-associated chains were confirmed in vitro to be specific for CMV antigens. CMV serostatus was the sole immune exposure data available. Analyses of presence and absence presupposed an approximately uniform sequencing depth across donors.

Despite likely unrecorded immune exposures, the donors were nominally healthy at the time of sampling. The germline CDR1 and CDR2 sequences are SGHNT and YENEEA. V was trimmed by 5 bases and J by 5 bases, leaving 8 bases between them. This CDR3 is 12 amino acids long. This receptor was obtained from a woman aged 40-49 years in good health and CMV-seronegative. The sample comprised PBMCs. This rearrangement joins TRBV11-3 to TRBJ2-3; no clear D. CDR3 protein: CASSQYGDTQYF. CDR3 nucleotides: TGTGCCAGCAGCCAATACGGAGATACGCAGTATTTT.